This TCR beta chain was captured by sequencing in a study of control samples from healthy donors and cancer patients. The CDR3 is 11 amino acids. V shed 2 bases and J shed 2 bases, with 1 base lying between them. CDR1 SGHDT and CDR2 YYEEEE come from the germline V gene. TCRdb's copy holds only in-frame clones and misses some; the assay was immunoSEQ multiplex PCR. This table holds about 180,000 clones, approximately 92% found once. V is TRBV5-6 and J is TRBJ2-5; no reliable D call. This sequence was found in a woman between 40 and 55 years old in good health. The sequenced sample was blood. The CDR3 spells CASSFQETQYF. The CDR3 DNA reads as TGTGCCAGCAGCTTTCAAGAGACCCAGTACTTC.